This TCR beta chain was identified during a study of technical replicates of blood from a few donors. Using immunoSEQ multiplex PCR, the repertoire was profiled, and TCRdb retains in-frame clones only, with some absent. The sample carries fewer than 100,000 clones, approximately 97% recorded once. Germline trimming cut 7 bases from V and 3 bases from J; bases unmatched to any gene: 6. This CDR3 is built from 15 residues. From germline, CDR1 is SQVTM and CDR2 ANQGSEA. This chain uses TRBV29-1 with TRBJ2-1, with 13 bases that match TRBD2. This clonotype was obtained from a human donor in good health. Sequenced sample: T cells isolated from PBMCs. CDR3 residues: CSGGLAGSFYNEQFF. The CDR3, as DNA: TGCAGCGGGGGACTAGCGGGGTCATTCTACAATGAGCAGTTCTTC.